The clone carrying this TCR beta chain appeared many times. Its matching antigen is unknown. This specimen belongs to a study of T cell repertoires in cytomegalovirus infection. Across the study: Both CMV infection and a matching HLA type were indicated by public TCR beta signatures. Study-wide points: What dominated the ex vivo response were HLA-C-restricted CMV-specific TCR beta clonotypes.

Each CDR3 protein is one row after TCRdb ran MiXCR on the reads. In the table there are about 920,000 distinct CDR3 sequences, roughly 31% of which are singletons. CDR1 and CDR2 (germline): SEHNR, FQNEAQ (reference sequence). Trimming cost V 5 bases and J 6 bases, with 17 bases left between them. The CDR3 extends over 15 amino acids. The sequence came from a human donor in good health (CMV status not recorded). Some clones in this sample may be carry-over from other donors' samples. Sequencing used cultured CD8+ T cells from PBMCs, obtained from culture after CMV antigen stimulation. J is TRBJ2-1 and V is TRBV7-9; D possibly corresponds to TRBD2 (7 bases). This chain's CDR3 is CASSGRGHLTNEQFF. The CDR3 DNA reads TGTGCCAGCAGCGGGCGGGGGCATCTCACCAATGAGCAGTTCTTC.